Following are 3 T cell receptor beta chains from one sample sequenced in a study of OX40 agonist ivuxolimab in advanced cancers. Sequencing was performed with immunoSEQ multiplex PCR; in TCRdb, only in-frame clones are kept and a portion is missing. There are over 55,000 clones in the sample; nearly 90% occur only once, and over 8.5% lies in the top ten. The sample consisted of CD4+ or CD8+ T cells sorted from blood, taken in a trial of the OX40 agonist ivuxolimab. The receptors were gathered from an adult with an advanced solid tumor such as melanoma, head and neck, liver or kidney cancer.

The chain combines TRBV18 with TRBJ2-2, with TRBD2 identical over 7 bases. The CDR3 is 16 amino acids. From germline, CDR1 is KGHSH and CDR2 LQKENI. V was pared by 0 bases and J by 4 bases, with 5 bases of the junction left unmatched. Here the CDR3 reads CASSPPAGVGTGELFF. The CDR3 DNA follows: TGTGCCAGCTCACCACCGGCGGGAGTGGGCACCGGGGAGCTGTTTTTT.

CDR3 in amino acids: CASSLLLGTEAFF. The CDR3 DNA follows: TGTGCCAGCAGCCTACTACTTGGCACTGAAGCTTTCTTT. The rearrangement joins TRBV7-7 to TRBJ1-1; D not certain. The germline V and J ends were trimmed by 5 bases and 4 bases, with 11 bases remaining between them. This CDR3 comprises 13 residues. CDR1 and CDR2 (germline): SSHAT, FNYEAQ (reference sequence).

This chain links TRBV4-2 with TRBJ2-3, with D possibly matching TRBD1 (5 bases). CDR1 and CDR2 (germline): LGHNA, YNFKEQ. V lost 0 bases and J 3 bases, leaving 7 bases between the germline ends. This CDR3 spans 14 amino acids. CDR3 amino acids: CASSQDWTTDTQYF. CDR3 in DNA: TGTGCCAGCAGCCAAGATTGGACAACAGATACGCAGTATTTT.